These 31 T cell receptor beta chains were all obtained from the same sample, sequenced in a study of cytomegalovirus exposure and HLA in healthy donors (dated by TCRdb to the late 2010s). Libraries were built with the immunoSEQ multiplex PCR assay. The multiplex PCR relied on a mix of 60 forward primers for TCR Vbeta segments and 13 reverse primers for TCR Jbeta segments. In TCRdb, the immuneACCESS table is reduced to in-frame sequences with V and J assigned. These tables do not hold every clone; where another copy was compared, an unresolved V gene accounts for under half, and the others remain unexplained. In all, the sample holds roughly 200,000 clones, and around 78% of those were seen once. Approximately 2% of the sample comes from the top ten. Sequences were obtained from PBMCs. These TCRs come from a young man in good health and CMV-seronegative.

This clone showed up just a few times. Here the CDR3 reads CASSSMGQGSGYTF. The CDR3 nucleotides are TGCGCCAGCAGCTCGATGGGACAGGGTAGTGGCTACACCTTC. The V and J genes are TRBV5-1 and TRBJ1-2, with TRBD1 matching over 9 bases. The germline V gene has CDR1 SGHRS and CDR2 YFSETQ. CDR3 length: 14 amino acids. The V segment lost 3 bases and the J segment 7 bases; nucleotides outside the gene matches: 7. Together with reference TRBV5-1 and TRBJ1-2, the CDR3 gives the full variable domain: KAGVTQTPRYLIKTRGQQVTLSCSPISGHRSVSWYQQTPGQGLQFLFEYFSETQRNKGNFPGRFSGRQFSNSRSEMNVSTLELGDSALYLCASSSMGQGSGYTFGSGTRLTVV.

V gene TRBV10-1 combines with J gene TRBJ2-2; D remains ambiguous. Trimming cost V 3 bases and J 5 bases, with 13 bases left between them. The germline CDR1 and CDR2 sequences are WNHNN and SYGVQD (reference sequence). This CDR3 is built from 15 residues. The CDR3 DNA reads TGCGCCAGCAGTGACAGGCAGAGAAGGACCGGGGAGCTGTTTTTT. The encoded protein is CASSDRQRRTGELFF.

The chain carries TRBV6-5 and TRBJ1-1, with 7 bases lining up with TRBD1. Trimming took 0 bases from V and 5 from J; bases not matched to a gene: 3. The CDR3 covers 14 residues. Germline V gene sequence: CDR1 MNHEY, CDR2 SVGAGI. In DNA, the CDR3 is TGTGCCAGCAGTTACTCGACAGGGAGGACTGAAGCTTTCTTT. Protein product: CASSYSTGRTEAFF.

DNA for the CDR3: TGTGCCATCAGTGGACAGGGAAATGAAGCTTTCTTT. As protein: CAISGQGNEAFF. The rearrangement joins TRBV10-3 to TRBJ1-1; 7 bases fit TRBD1. V was pared by 4 bases and J by 7 bases, with 3 bases of the junction left unmatched. The CDR3 has 12 amino acids. Germline CDR1 and CDR2: ENHRY and SYGVKD.

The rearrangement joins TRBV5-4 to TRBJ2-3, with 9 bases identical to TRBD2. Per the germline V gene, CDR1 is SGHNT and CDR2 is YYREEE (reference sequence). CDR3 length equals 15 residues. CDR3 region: CAASASGKITDTQYF. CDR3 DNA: TGTGCAGCCTCTGCTAGCGGGAAAATCACAGATACGCAGTATTTT.

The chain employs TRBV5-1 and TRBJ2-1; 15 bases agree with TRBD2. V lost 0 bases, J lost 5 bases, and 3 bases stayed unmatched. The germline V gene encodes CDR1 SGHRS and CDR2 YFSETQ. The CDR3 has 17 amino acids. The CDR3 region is CASSLGTSGRGDNEQFF. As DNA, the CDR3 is TGCGCCAGCAGCTTGGGGACTAGCGGGAGGGGGGACAATGAGCAGTTCTTC.

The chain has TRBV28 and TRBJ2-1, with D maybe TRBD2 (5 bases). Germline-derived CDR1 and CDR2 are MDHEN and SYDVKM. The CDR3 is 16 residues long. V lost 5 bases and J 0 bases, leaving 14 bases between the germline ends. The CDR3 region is CASSLAGLSSYNEQFF. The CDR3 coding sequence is TGTGCCAGCAGTCTCGCAGGACTCAGCTCCTACAATGAGCAGTTCTTC. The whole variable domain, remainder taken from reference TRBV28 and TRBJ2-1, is DVKVTQSSRYLVKRTGEKVFLECVQDMDHENMFWYRQDPGLGLRLIYFSYDVKMKEKGDIPEGYSVSREKKERFSLILESASTNQTSMYLCASSLAGLSSYNEQFFGPGTRLTVL.

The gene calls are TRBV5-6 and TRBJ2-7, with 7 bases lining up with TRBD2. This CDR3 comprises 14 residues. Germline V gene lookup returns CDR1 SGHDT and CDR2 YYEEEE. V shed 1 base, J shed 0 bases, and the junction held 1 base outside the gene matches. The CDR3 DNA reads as TGTGCCAGCAGCTTGCTAGCGGACTCCTACGAGCAGTACTTC. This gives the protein CASSLLADSYEQYF. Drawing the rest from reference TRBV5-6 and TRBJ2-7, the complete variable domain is DAGVTQSPTHLIKTRGQQVTLRCSPKSGHDTVSWYQQALGQGPQFIFQYYEEEERQRGNFPDRFSGHQFPNYSSELNVNALLLGDSALYLCASSLLADSYEQYFGPGTRLTVT.

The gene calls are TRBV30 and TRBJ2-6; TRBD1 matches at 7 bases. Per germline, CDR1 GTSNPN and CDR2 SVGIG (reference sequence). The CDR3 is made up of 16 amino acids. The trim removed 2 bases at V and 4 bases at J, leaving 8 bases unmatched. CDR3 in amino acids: CAWSPASGGGANVLTF. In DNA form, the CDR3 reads TGTGCCTGGAGTCCCGCGTCAGGGGGAGGGGCCAACGTCCTGACTTTC.

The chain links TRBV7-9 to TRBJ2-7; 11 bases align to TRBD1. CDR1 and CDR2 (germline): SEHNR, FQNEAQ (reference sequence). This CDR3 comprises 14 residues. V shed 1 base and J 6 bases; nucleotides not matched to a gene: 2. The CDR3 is CASSLGTGGVEQYF. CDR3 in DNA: TGTGCCAGCAGCTTAGGGACAGGGGGCGTCGAGCAGTACTTC.

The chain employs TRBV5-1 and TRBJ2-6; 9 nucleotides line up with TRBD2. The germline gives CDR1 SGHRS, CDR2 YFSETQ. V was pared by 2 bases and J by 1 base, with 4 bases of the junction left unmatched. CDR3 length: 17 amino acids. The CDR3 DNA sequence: TGCGCCAGCAGCTTAGGTAGCGGGAGTTCTGGGGCCAACGTCCTGACTTTC. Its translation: CASSLGSGSSGANVLTF.

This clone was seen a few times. The CDR3 sequence: CATSRRSGVDGYTF. In DNA, the CDR3 is TGTGCCACCAGCAGGAGGTCAGGGGTTGATGGCTACACCTTC. The J gene is TRBJ1-2, the V gene TRBV15, with a weak D call TRBD1 (6 bases). V lost 3 bases, J lost 6 bases, and 14 bases lay in between. Per germline, CDR1 LNHNV and CDR2 YYDKDF (reference sequence). This CDR3 spans 14 amino acids.

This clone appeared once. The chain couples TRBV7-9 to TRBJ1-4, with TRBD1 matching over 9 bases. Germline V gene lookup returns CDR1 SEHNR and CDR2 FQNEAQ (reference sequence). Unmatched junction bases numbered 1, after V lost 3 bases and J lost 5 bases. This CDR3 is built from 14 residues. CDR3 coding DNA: TGTGCCAGCAGCTTGGGACAGGGAAATGAAAAACTGTTTTTT. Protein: CASSLGQGNEKLFF.

CDR3 amino acids: CASSMHYFGTSQETQYF. CDR3 in DNA: TGTGCCAGCTCTATGCACTATTTTGGCACCTCGCAAGAGACCCAGTACTTC. The chain links TRBV28 to TRBJ2-5; D gene unclear. The CDR3 is made up of 17 amino acids. Germline values: CDR1 MDHEN, CDR2 SYDVKM. V shed 8 bases and J shed 2 bases, with 24 bases lying between them.

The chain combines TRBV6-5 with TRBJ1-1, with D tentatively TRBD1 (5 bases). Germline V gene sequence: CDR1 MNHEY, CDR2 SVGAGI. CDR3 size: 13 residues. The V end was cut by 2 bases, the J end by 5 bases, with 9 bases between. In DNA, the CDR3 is TGTGCCAGCAGTTACGGGGGGTTTACTGAAGCTTTCTTT. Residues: CASSYGGFTEAFF.

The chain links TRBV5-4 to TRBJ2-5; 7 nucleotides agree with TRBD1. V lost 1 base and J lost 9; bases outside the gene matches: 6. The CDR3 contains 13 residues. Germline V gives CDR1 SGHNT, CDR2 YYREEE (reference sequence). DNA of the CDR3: TGTGCCAGCAGCTTGTCGGGTCAGGGGGCCCAGTACTTC. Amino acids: CASSLSGQGAQYF.

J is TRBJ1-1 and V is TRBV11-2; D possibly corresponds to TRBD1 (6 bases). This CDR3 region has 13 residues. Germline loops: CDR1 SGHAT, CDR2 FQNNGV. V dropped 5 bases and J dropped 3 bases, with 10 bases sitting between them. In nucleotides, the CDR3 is TGTGCCAGCAGCCCACGGACAGACACTGAAGCTTTCTTT. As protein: CASSPRTDTEAFF.

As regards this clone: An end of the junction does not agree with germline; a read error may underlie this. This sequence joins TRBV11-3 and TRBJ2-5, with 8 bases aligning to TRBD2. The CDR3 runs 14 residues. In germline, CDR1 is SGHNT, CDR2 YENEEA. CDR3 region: CASSLAGGQETQYF. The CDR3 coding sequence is TGTGCCAGCAGCTTAGCGGGAGGGCAAGAGACCCAATACTTC.

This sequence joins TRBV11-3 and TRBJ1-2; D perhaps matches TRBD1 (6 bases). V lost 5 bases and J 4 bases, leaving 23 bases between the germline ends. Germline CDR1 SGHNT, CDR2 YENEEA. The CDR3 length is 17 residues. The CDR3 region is CASSLTRIRGCTYGYTF. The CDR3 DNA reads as TGTGCCAGCAGCCTAACGAGAATCAGGGGTTGTACCTATGGCTACACCTTC.

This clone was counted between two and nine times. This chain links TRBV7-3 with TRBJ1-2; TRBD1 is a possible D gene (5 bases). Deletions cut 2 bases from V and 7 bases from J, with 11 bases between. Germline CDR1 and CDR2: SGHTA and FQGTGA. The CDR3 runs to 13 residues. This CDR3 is CASSLLTGGGYTF. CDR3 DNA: TGTGCCAGCAGCTTATTGACCGGGGGTGGCTACACCTTC.

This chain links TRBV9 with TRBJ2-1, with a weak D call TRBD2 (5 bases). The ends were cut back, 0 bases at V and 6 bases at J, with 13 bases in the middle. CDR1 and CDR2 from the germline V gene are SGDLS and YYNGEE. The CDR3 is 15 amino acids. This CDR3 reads CASSVGTLSGNEQFF. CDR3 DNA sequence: TGTGCCAGCAGCGTAGGGACCCTCAGCGGCAATGAGCAGTTCTTC.

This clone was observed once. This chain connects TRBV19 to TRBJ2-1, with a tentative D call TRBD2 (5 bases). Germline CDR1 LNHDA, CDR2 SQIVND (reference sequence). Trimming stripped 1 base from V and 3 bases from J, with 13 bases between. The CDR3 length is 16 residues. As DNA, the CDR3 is TGTGCCAGTAGTATAGGAGCGGTGGGATTCTACAATGAGCAGTTCTTC. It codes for CASSIGAVGFYNEQFF.

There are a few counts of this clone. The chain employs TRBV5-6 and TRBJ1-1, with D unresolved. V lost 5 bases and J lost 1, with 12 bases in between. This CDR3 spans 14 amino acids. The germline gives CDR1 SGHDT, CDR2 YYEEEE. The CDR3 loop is CASSYREENTEAFF. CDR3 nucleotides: TGTGCCAGCAGTTACCGGGAGGAGAACACTGAAGCTTTCTTT.

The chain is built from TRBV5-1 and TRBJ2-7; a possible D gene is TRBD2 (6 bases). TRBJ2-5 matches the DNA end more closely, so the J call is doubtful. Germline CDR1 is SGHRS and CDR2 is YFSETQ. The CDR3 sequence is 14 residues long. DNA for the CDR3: TGCGCCAGCACCCCCGCGGGGCCGGGGGAGACCCAGTACTTC. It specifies CASTPAGPGETQYF.

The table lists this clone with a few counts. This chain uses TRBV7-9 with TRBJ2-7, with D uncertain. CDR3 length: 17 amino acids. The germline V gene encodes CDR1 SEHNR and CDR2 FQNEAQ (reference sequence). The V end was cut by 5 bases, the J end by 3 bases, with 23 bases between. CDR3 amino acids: CASSPREPGPHNYEQYF. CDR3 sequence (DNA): TGTGCCAGCAGCCCAAGAGAACCGGGTCCCCATAACTACGAGCAGTACTTC.

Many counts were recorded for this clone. CDR3 region: CASTEGQIATNEKLFF. The DNA for the CDR3 is TGCGCCAGCACCGAGGGACAGATTGCAACTAATGAAAAACTGTTTTTT. The V and J genes are TRBV10-2 and TRBJ1-4, with 7 bases aligning to TRBD1. V lost 7 bases to trimming and J lost 0 bases; unmatched junction nucleotides: 8. In germline, CDR1 is WSHSY, CDR2 SAAADI. The CDR3 sequence is 16 residues long.

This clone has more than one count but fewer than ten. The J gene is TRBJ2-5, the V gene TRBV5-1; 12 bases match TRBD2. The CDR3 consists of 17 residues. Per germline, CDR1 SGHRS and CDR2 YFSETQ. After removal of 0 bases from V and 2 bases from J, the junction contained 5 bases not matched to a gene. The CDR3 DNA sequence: TGCGCCAGCAGCTTGGCCGGGCTAGCGGGGGGGCAAGAGACCCAGTACTTC. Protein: CASSLAGLAGGQETQYF.

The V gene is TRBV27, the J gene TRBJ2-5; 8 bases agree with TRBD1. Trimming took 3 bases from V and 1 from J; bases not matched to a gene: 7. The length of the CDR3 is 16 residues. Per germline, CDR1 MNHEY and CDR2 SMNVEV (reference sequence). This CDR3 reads CASSFGTGGTQETQYF. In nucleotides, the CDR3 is TGTGCCAGCAGTTTTGGAACAGGGGGTACCCAAGAGACCCAGTACTTC.

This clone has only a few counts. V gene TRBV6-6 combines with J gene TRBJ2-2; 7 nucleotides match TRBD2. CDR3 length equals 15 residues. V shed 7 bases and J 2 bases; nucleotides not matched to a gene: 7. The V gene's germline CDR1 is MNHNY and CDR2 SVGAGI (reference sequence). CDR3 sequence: CASTSGLLNTGELFF. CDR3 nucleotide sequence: TGTGCCAGCACCTCGGGACTACTAAACACCGGGGAGCTGTTTTTT.

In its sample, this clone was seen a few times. The CDR3 DNA sequence: TGTGCCAGCAGCCAACCCGGGACAGGGAAATCACCCCTCCACTTT. Encoded protein: CASSQPGTGKSPLHF. The chain carries TRBV7-9 and TRBJ1-6, with 9 nucleotides matching TRBD1. The CDR3 loop spans 15 amino acids. J gave up 10 bases and V 5 bases, and 9 bases lay outside the gene matches. CDR1 and CDR2 (germline): SEHNR, FQNEAQ (reference sequence).

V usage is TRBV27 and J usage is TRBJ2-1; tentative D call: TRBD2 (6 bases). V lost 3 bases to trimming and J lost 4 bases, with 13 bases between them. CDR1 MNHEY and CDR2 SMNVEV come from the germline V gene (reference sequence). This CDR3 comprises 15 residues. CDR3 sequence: CASSFGTVPYNEQFF. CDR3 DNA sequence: TGTGCCAGCAGTTTCGGGACTGTGCCTTACAATGAGCAGTTCTTC.